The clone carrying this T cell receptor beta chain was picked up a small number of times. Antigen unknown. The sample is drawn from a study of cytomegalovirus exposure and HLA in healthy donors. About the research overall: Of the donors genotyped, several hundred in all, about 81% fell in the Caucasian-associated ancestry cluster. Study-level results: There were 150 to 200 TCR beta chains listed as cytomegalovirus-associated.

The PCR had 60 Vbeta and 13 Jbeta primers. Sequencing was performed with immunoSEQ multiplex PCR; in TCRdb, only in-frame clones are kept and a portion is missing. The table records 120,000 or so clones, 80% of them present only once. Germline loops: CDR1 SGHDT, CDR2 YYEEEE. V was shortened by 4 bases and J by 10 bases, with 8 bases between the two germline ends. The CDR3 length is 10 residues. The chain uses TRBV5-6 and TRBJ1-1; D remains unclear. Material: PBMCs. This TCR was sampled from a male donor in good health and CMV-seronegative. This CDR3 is CASSSVRAFF. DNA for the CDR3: TGTGCCAGCAGCAGCGTGCGAGCTTTCTTT. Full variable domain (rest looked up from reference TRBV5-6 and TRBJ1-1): DAGVTQSPTHLIKTRGQQVTLRCSPKSGHDTVSWYQQALGQGPQFIFQYYEEEERQRGNFPDRFSGHQFPNYSSELNVNALLLGDSALYLCASSSVRAFFGQGTRLTVV.